The 14 T cell receptor beta chains below all came from one sample that was sequenced in a study of liver allograft versus peripheral blood T cells. About the study: The study compared liver allograft T cell receptor repertoires against peripheral blood repertoires of liver transplant recipients.

TCRdb independently ran MiXCR on the reads; one entry per CDR3 protein. The table shows more than 9,000 distinct CDR3 sequences, with under 20% occurring only once. The receptor set was obtained from a human patient who had a liver transplant. T cells may partly derive from the graft donor.

By sample fraction, this clonotype is medium-sized. This chain links TRBV19 with TRBJ2-1, with 12 bases fitting TRBD2. Germline CDR1 LNHDA, CDR2 SQIVND (reference sequence). The CDR3 spans 14 residues. Unmatched junction bases numbered 8, after V lost 5 bases and J lost 12 bases. The DNA of the CDR3 is TGTGCCAGTAGTTACCTAGCGGGGGGGCCTTTGCAGTTCTTC. Translation: CASSYLAGGPLQFF. Looking up the rest from reference TRBV19 and TRBJ2-1 gives the full variable domain: DGGITQSPKYLFRKEGQNVTLSCEQNLNHDAMYWYRQDPGQGLRLIYYSQIVNDFQKGDIAEGYSVSREKKESFPLTVTSAQKNPTAFYLCASSYLAGGPLQFFGPGTRLTVL.

Only a few counts were recorded for this clonotype. The J gene is TRBJ2-7, the V gene TRBV20-1; perhaps TRBD2 as D (5 bases). The V end was cut by 5 bases, the J end by 1 base, with 15 bases between. Germline CDR1 and CDR2: DFQATT and SNEGSKA (reference sequence). This CDR3 is 14 amino acids long. DNA of the CDR3: TGCAGTGCTCACGGGCCTAGCAATTCCTACGAGCAGTACTTC. Its translation: CSAHGPSNSYEQYF.

This clonotype came up many times. The J gene is TRBJ2-3, the V gene TRBV28; D unresolved. Germline V gene sequence: CDR1 MDHEN, CDR2 SYDVKM. The V and J ends lost 3 bases and 8 bases respectively, with 18 bases between them. This CDR3 spans 15 amino acids. CDR3 in amino acids: CASSFVGFGEFTQYF. CDR3 nucleotides: TGTGCCAGCAGTTTTGTAGGGTTTGGAGAATTTACGCAGTATTTT.

By share, this clonotype ranks as medium-sized. The chain uses TRBV18 and TRBJ1-2, with no clear D. The length of the CDR3 is 14 residues. CDR1 is KGHSH and CDR2 is LQKENI in the germline V gene. V was shortened by 3 bases and J by 4 bases, with 12 bases between the two germline ends. The CDR3 region has the DNA TGTGCCAGCTCACCTCCGGACCGATCCTATGGCTACACCTTC. This encodes CASSPPDRSYGYTF.

This clonotype was observed at least ten times. The rearrangement joins TRBV7-9 to TRBJ2-3, with 9 bases matching TRBD1. Germline V gene data show CDR1 as SEHNR and CDR2 as FQNEAQ (reference sequence). CDR3 length: 14 amino acids. Losses at the gene ends were 5 bases for V and 3 bases for J; bases not matched to a gene: 3. The chain's CDR3 is CASSHGQGTDTQYF. The CDR3 DNA sequence: TGTGCCAGCAGCCATGGACAGGGGACAGATACGCAGTATTTT.

This rearrangement joins TRBV5-1 to TRBJ2-3, with 7 bases lining up with TRBD1. Losses at the gene ends were 0 bases for V and 3 bases for J; bases not matched to a gene: 13. CDR1 SGHRS and CDR2 YFSETQ come from the germline V gene. The CDR3 sequence is 18 residues long. CDR3 in amino acids: CASSLGDRVLFRTDTQYF. CDR3 in DNA: TGCGCCAGCAGCTTGGGAGACAGGGTACTATTTAGGACAGATACGCAGTATTTT.

There are a few counts of this clonotype. One junction end disagrees with the germline gene, perhaps due to a read error. This rearrangement joins TRBV11-2 to TRBJ2-7, with D possibly being TRBD1 (6 bases). CDR1 is SGHAT and CDR2 is FQNNGV in the germline V gene. This CDR3 is 14 amino acids long. This CDR3 reads CASSVEGHRYEQYF. The CDR3 nucleotides are TGTGCCAGCAGCGTAGAGGGACACCGGTACGAGCAGTACTTC.

In the case of this clonotype: A much larger clone differs by one base, so this may be a read error. This chain connects TRBV27 to TRBJ1-2; 7 bases match TRBD1. Germline V gene lookup returns CDR1 MNHEY and CDR2 SMNVEV (reference sequence). The CDR3 loop spans 14 amino acids. CDR3 residues: CASSDGQDSYDYTF. The CDR3 coding sequence is TGTGCCAGCAGTGATGGACAGGACTCCTATGACTACACCTTC.

A word on this clonotype: At one boundary the junction diverges from the germline segment, which might be a read error. The rearrangement links TRBV19 to TRBJ1-4, with TRBD1 matching over 10 bases. The germline V gene encodes CDR1 LNHDA and CDR2 SQIVND (reference sequence). The CDR3 is 15 amino acids. CDR3: CASIIGGTGEEKLFF. CDR3 DNA sequence: TGTGCCAGTATTATAGGGGGGACAGGGGAAGAAAAACTGTTTTTT. The full variable domain, its missing parts supplied by reference TRBV19 and TRBJ1-4, is DGGITQSPKYLFRKEGQNVTLSCEQNLNHDAMYWYRQDPGQGLRLIYYSQIVNDFQKGDIAEGYSVSREKKESFPLTVTSAQKNPTAFYLCASIIGGTGEEKLFFGSGTQLSVL.

Remarks on this clonotype: Mismatch with germline at one junction end may stem from a read error. The rearrangement uses TRBV28 and TRBJ1-1; D gene uncertain. The germline V gene has CDR1 MDHEN and CDR2 SYDVKM. The CDR3 totals 12 residues. CDR3 in DNA: TGTGTGGCCCGGGGTCTAAACACTCAAGCTTTCTTT. It translates to CVARGLNTQAFF.

This clonotype was recorded many times. The V call is TRBV6-2 or TRBV6-3, the J call TRBJ2-7; D perhaps matches TRBD2 (6 bases). The CDR3 runs to 16 residues. CDR1 is MNHEY and CDR2 is SVGEGT in the germline V gene. Between the trimmed V and J ends, which lost 6 bases and 2 bases, there was a span of 20 bases. The CDR3 nucleotides are TGTGCCAGCAGCCCCTGGGATTTTGGCGGGACCTACGAGCAGTACTTC. This encodes CASSPWDFGGTYEQYF.

The table lists this clonotype with a count of one. V and J are TRBV12-3 or TRBV12-4 and TRBJ2-1; 12 bases are a match to TRBD2. The CDR3 covers 17 residues. J lost 7 bases, V lost 3 bases, and 10 bases had no gene match. The CDR3 region is CASSFGTSGGSWNEQFF. Here the CDR3 DNA reads TGTGCCAGCAGTTTCGGTACTAGCGGGGGGAGTTGGAATGAGCAGTTCTTC.

Details on this clonotype: This may arise from a read error, as a much more abundant clone is one base away. V is TRBV6-5 and J is TRBJ2-7, with 8 bases matching TRBD1. The J segment lost 4 bases and the V segment lost 5 bases, leaving 7 bases of the junction unmatched. Germline loops: CDR1 MNHEY, CDR2 SVGAGI. The CDR3 consists of 14 residues. CDR3 in amino acids: CASSTAGGAYEQYF. In nucleotides, the CDR3 is TGTGCCAGCAGTACTGCAGGGGGCGCATACGAGCAGTACTTC.

This clonotype has a handful of counts. The chain has TRBV12-3 or TRBV12-4 and TRBJ1-1, with 9 bases that match TRBD1. V lost 5 bases to trimming and J lost 4 bases; unmatched junction nucleotides: 5. The CDR3 runs 14 residues. The CDR3 reads CASSPWTGATEAFF. The CDR3, as DNA: TGTGCCAGCAGTCCCTGGACAGGGGCCACTGAAGCTTTCTTT.